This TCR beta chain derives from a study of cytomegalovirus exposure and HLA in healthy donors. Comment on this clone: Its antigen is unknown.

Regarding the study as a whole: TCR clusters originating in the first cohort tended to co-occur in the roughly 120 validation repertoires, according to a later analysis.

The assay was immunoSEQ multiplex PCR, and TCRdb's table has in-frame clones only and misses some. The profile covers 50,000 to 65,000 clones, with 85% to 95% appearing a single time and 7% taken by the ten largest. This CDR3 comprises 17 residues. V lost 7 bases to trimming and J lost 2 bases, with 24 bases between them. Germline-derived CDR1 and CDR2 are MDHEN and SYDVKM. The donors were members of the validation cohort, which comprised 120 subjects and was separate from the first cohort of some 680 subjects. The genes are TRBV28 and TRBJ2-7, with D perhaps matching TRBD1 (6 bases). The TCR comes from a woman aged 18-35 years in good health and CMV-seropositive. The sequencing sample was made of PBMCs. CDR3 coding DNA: TGTGCCAGCACCCCCCTGCCTAGGGGGAGTAGGGCCTACGAGCAGTACTTC. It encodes CASTPLPRGSRAYEQYF.